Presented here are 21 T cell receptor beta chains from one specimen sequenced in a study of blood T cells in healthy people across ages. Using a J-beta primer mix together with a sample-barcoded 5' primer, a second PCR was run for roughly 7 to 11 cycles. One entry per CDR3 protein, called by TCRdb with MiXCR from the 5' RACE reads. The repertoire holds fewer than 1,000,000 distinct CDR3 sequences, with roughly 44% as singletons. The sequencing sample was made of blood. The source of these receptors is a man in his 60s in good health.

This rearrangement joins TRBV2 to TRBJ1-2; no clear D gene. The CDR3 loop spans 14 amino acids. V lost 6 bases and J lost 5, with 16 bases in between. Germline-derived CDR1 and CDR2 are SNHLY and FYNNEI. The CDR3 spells CASRGQVRQYGYTF. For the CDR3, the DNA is TGTGCCAGCAGAGGGCAGGTCAGGCAATATGGCTACACCTTC.

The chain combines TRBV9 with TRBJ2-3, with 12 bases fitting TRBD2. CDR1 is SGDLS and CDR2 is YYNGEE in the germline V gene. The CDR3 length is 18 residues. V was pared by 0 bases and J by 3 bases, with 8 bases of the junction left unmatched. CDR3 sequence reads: CASSVAFGLAGITDTQYF. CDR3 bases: TGTGCCAGCAGCGTAGCTTTCGGACTAGCGGGGATAACAGATACGCAGTATTTT.

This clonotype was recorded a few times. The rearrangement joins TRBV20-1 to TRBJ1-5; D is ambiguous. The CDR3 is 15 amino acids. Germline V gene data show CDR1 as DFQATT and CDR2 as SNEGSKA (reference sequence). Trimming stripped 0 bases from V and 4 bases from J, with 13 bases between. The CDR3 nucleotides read TGCAGTGCTAGAGATACGGCGGGGAAGAATCAGCCCCAGCATTTT. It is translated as CSARDTAGKNQPQHF.

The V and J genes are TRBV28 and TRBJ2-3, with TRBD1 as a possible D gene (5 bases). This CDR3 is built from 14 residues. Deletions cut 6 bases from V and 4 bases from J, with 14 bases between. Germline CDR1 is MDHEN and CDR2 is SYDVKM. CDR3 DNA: TGTGCCAGCAGCAAAACTCAGGGTCCAGATACGCAGTATTTT. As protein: CASSKTQGPDTQYF.

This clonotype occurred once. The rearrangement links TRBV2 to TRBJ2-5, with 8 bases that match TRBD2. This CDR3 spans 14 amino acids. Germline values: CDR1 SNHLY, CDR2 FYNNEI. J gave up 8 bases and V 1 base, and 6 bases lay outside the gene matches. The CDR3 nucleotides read TGTGCCAGCAGTGAAGGAGGACTAGCAATTACCCAGTACTTC. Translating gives CASSEGGLAITQYF.

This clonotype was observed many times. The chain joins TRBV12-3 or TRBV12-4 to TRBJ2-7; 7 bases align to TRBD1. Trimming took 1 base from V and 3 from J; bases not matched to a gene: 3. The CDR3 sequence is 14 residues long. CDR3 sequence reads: CASSLGGGVYEQYF. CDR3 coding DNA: TGTGCCAGCAGTTTAGGAGGGGGCGTCTACGAGCAGTACTTC.

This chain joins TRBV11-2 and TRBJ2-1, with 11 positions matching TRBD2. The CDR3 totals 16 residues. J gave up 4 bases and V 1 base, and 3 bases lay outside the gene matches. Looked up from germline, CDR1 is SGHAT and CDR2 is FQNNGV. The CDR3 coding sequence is TGTGCCAGCAGCTTAGTTTCTAGCGGGAGGTACAATGAGCAGTTCTTC. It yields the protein CASSLVSSGRYNEQFF. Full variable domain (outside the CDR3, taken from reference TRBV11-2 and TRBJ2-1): EAGVAQSPRYKIIEKRQSVAFWCNPISGHATLYWYQQILGQGPKLLIQFQNNGVVDDSQLPKDRFSAERLKGVDSTLKIQPAKLEDSAVYLCASSLVSSGRYNEQFFGPGTRLTVL.

CDR3 coding DNA: TGTGCCAGCAGCTTTGGCAGGGATGGAAACACTGAAGCTTTCTTT. It codes for CASSFGRDGNTEAFF. The chain combines TRBV7-9 with TRBJ1-1; possible D gene TRBD1, 5 bases. Germline lookup yields CDR1 SEHNR and CDR2 FQNEAQ (reference sequence). The germline V and J ends were trimmed by 3 bases and 2 bases, with 13 bases remaining between them. The CDR3 runs 15 residues.

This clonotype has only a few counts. Written as DNA, the CDR3 is TGTGCCAGCAGCTTGACTGTCACGAACACCGGGGAGCTGTTTTTT. Amino acid sequence: CASSLTVTNTGELFF. V gene TRBV7-2 combines with J gene TRBJ2-2; D unresolved. The V gene lost 3 bases and the J gene lost 0 bases, with 8 bases spanning the gap. The CDR3 is made up of 15 amino acids. Germline CDR1 reads SGHTA; CDR2 reads FQGNSA. The full variable domain, with the rest looked up from reference TRBV7-2 and TRBJ2-2, is GAGVSQSPSNKVTEKGKDVELRCDPISGHTALYWYRQSLGQGLEFLIYFQGNSAPDKSGLPSDRFSAERTGGSVSTLTIQRTQQEDSAVYLCASSLTVTNTGELFFGEGSRLTVL.

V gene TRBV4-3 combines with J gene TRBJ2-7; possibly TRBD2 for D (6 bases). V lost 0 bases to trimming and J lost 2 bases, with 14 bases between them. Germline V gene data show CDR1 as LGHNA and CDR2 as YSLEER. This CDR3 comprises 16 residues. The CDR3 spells CASSQDNRGLPYEQYF. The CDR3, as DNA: TGCGCCAGCAGCCAAGATAATAGGGGACTCCCCTACGAGCAGTACTTC.

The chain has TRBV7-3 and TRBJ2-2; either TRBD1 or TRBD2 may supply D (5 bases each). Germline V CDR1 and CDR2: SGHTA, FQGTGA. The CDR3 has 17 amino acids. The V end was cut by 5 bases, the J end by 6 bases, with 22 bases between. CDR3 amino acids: CASSPTYRIRGPGELFF. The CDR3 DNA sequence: TGTGCCAGCAGCCCGACCTACCGGATCCGGGGCCCCGGGGAGCTGTTTTTT.

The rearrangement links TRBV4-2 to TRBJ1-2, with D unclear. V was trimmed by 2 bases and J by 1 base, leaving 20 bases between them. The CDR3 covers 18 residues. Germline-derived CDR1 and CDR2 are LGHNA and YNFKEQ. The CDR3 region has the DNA TGTGCCAGCAGCCAACAGACGGTGGGCAGCCTTGATAACTATGGCTACACCTTC. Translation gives CASSQQTVGSLDNYGYTF.

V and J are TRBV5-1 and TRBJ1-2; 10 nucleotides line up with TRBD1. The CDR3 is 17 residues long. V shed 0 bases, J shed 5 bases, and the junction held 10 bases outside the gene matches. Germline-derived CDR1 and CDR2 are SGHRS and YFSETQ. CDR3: CASSLAFVTGGPYGYTF. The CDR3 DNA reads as TGCGCCAGCAGCTTGGCCTTTGTGACAGGGGGCCCATATGGCTACACCTTC.

CDR3 coding DNA: TGTGCCAGCAGCTTGGCAAGTTGGTCGGGTGACGAGCAGTACTTC. Amino acid sequence: CASSLASWSGDEQYF. The chain combines TRBV5-5 with TRBJ2-7, with D unresolved. The CDR3 extends over 15 amino acids. V shed 0 bases and J shed 5 bases, with 15 bases lying between them. Germline V gene sequence: CDR1 SGHKS, CDR2 YYEKEE (reference sequence). Combining the CDR3 with reference TRBV5-5 and TRBJ2-7 gives the whole variable domain DAGVTQSPTHLIKTRGQQVTLRCSPISGHKSVSWYQQVLGQGPQFIFQYYEKEERGRGNFPDRFSARQFPNYSSELNVNALLLGDSALYLCASSLASWSGDEQYFGPGTRLTVT.

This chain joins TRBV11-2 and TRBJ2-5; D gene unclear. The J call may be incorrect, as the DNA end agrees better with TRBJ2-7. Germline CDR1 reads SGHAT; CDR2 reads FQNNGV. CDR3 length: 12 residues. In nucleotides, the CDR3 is TGTGCCAGCAGCCTTAGTAGGCGCGAGCAGTACTTC. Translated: CASSLSRREQYF.

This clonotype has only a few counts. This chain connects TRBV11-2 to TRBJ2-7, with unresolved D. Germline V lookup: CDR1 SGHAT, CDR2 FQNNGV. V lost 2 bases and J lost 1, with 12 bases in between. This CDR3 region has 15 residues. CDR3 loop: CASSLSNRPSYEQYF. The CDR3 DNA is TGTGCCAGCAGCTTATCGAACAGACCGTCCTACGAGCAGTACTTC.

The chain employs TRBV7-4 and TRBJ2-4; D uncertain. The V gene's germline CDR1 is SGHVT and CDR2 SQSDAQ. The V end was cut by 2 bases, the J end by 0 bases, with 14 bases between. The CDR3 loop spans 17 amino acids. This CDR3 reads CASSLLCRVLAKNIQYF. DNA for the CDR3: TGTGCCAGCAGCTTACTTTGTAGGGTACTAGCCAAAAACATTCAGTACTTC.

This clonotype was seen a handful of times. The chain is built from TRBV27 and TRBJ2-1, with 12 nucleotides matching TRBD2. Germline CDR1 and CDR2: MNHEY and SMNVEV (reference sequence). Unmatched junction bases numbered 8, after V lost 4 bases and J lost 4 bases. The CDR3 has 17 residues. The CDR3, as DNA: TGTGCCAGCAGTTCAGGTGGACTAGCGGGGAAGTACAATGAGCAGTTCTTC. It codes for CASSSGGLAGKYNEQFF.

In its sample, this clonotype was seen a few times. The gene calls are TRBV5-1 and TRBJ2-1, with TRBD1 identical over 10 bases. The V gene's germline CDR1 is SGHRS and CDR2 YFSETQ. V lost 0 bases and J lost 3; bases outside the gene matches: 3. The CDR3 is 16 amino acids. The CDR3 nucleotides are TGCGCCAGCAGCTTGGATCGGACAGGGGGCTACAATGAGCAGTTCTTC. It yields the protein CASSLDRTGGYNEQFF.

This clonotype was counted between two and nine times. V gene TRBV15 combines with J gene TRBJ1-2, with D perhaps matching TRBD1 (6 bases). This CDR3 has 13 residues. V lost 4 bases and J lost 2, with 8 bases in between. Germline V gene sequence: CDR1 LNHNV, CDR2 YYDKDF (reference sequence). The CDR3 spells CATSKTGNYGYTF. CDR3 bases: TGTGCCACCAGCAAAACAGGGAACTATGGCTACACCTTC. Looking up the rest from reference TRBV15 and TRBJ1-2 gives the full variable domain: DAMVIQNPRYQVTQFGKPVTLSCSQTLNHNVMYWYQQKSSQAPKLLFHYYDKDFNNEADTPDNFQSRRPNTSFCFLDIRSPGLGDTAMYLCATSKTGNYGYTFGSGTRLTVV.

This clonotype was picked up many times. CDR3 DNA: TGCAGCGCTGCCCGGGACAGGACAGCCTACGAGCAGTACTTC. It encodes CSAARDRTAYEQYF. The chain carries TRBV29-1 and TRBJ2-7, with 8 bases identical to TRBD1. Trimming at V came to 7 bases and at J to 2 bases, leaving 10 bases not matched to a gene. Germline V gene lookup returns CDR1 SQVTM and CDR2 ANQGSEA. This CDR3 region has 14 residues.